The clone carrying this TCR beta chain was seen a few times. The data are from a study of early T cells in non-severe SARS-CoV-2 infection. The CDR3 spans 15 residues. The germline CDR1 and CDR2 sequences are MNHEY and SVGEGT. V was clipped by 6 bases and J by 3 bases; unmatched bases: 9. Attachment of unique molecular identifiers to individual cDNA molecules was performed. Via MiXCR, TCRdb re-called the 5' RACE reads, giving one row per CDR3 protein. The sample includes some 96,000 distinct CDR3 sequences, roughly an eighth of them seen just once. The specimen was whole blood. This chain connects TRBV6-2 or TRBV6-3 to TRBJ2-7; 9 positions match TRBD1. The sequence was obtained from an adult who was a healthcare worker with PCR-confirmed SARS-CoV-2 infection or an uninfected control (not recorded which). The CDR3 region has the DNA TGTGCCAGCAGCTTTGGGACAGGGAGGATCTACGAGCAGTACTTC. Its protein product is CASSFGTGRIYEQYF.